What follows describes a single T cell receptor beta chain. V lost 0 bases to trimming and J lost 4 bases; unmatched junction nucleotides: 7. The CDR3 is 16 amino acids. The germline V gene has CDR1 SGHRS and CDR2 YFSETQ. The time point was: after dendritic cell vaccination, including at tumor progression/relapse. This table comes from immunoSEQ multiplex PCR, and its TCRdb copy is limited to in-frame clones, with some not included. The profile shows approximately 110,000 clones, around 90% of them singletons. The sample is drawn from a study of glioma-infiltrating T cells after dendritic cell vaccination.

The sequenced sample was blood, obtained after dendritic cell vaccination. The receptor comes from a human donor with glioblastoma. The rearrangement joins TRBV5-1 to TRBJ2-3; 8 bases map to TRBD1. The CDR3, as DNA: TGCGCCAGCAGCTTGGTCAGGGGGCCGTATGCAGATACGCAGTATTTT. It codes for CASSLVRGPYADTQYF.